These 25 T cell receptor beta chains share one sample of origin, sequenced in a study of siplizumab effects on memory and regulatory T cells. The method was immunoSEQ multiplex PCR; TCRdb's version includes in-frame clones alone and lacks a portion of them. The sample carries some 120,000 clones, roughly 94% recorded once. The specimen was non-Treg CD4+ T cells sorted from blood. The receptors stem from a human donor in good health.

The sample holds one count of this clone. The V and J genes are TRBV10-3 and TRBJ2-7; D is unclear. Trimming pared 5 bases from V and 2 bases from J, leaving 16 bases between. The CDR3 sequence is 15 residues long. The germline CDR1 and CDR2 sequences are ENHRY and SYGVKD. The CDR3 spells CAISPTLVMTYEQYF. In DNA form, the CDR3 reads TGTGCCATCAGTCCGACATTGGTCATGACCTACGAGCAGTACTTC.

The CDR3 region has the DNA TGTGCCAGCAGTTTAGTCCTCGGCTCTGGGGCCAACGTCCTGACTTTC. Translated, it gives CASSLVLGSGANVLTF. The gene calls are TRBV27 and TRBJ2-6; D is ambiguous. The CDR3 sequence is 16 residues long. V was clipped by 2 bases and J by 0 bases, with 8 bases between them. From germline, CDR1 is MNHEY and CDR2 SMNVEV (reference sequence).

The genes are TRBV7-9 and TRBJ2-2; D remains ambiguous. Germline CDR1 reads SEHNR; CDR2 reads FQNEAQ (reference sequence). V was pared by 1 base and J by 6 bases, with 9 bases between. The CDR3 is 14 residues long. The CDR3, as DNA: TGTGCCAGCAGCTTAGAACACGCACCCGGGGAGCTGTTTTTT. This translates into CASSLEHAPGELFF.

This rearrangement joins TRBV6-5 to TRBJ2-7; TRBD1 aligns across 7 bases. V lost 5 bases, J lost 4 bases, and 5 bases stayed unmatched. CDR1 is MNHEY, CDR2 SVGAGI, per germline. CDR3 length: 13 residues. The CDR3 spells CASSRDRVYEQYF. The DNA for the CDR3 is TGTGCCAGCAGTCGTGACAGGGTTTACGAGCAGTACTTC.

The CDR3 is CASSLSELAGWNEQFF. CDR3 sequence (DNA): TGTGCCAGCAGCTTGTCGGAGCTAGCGGGATGGAATGAGCAGTTCTTC. V usage is TRBV7-2 and J usage is TRBJ2-1, with TRBD2 matching 9 bases. The length of the CDR3 is 16 residues. Germline CDR1 SGHTA, CDR2 FQGNSA. Unmatched junction bases numbered 10, after V lost 3 bases and J lost 7 bases.

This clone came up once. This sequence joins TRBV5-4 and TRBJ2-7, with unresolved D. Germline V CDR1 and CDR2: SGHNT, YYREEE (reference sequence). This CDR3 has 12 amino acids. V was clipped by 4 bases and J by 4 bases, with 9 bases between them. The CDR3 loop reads CASSPLGYEQYF. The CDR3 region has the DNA TGTGCCAGCAGCCCCCTAGGGTACGAGCAGTACTTC.

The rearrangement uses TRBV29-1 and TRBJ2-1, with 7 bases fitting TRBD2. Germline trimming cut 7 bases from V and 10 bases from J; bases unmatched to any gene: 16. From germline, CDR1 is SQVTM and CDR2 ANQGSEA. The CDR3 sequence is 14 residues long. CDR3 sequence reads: CSGISGRQPGEQFF. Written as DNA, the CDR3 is TGCAGCGGGATATCCGGGAGGCAACCCGGCGAGCAGTTCTTC.

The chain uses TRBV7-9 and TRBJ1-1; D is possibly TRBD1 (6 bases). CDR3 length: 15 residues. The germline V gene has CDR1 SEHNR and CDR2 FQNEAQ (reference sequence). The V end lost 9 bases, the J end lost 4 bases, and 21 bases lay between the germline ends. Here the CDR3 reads CASERDNTQATEAFF. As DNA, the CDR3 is TGTGCCAGTGAACGGGACAACACACAGGCCACTGAAGCTTTCTTT.

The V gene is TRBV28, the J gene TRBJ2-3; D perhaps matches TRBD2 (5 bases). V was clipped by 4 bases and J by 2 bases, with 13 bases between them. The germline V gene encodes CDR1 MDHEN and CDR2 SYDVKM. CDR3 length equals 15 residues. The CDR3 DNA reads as TGTGCCAGCAGTTCGGGGTCGGGAAACACAGATACGCAGTATTTT. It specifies CASSSGSGNTDTQYF.

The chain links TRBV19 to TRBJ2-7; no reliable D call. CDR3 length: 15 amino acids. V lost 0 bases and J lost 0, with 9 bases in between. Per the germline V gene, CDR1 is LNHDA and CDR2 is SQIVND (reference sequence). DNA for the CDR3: TGTGCCAGTAGTATAGATTTCAGGTCCTCCTACGAGCAGTACTTC. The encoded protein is CASSIDFRSSYEQYF.

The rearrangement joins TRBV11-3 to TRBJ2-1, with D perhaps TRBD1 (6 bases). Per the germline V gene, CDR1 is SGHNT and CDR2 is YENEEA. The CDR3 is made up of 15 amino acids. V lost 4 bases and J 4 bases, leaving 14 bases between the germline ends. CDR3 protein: CASSSNRVMYNEQFF. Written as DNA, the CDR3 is TGTGCCAGCAGCTCTAACAGGGTAATGTACAATGAGCAGTTCTTC.

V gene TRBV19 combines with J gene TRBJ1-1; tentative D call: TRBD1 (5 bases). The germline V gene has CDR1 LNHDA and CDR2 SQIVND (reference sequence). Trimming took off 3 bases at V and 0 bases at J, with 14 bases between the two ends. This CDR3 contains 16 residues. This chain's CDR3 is CASSINAGTMNTEAFF. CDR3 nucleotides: TGTGCCAGTAGTATTAATGCAGGGACGATGAACACTGAAGCTTTCTTT.

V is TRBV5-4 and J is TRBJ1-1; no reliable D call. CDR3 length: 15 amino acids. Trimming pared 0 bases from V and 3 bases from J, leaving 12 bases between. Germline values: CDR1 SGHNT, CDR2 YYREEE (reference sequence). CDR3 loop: CASSLEGRQYTEAFF. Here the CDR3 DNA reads TGTGCCAGCAGCTTGGAAGGACGTCAGTACACTGAAGCTTTCTTT.

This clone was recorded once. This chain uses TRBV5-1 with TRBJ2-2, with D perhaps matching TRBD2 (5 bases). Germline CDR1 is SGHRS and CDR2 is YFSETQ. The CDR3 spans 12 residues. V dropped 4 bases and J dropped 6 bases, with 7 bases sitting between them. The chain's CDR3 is CASSPDSGELFF. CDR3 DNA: TGCGCCAGCAGCCCGGACTCCGGGGAGCTGTTTTTT.

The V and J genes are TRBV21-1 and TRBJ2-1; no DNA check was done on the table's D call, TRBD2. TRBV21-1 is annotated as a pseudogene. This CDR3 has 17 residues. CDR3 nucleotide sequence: TGTGCCAGCGAGAAGGGACTAGCGGGGGGTGACGACAATGAGCAGTTCTTC. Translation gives CASEKGLAGGDDNEQFF.

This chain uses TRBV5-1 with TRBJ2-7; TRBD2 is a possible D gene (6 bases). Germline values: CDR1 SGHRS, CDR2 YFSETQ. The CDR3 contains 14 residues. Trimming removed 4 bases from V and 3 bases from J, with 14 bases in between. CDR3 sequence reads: CASSASLSGYEQYF. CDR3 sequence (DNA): TGCGCCAGCAGCGCTAGTCTTAGCGGCTACGAGCAGTACTTC.

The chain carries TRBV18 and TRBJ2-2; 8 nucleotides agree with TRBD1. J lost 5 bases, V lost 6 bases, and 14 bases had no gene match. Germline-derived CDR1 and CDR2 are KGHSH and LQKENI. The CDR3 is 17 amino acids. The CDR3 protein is CASSQTGVSSSTGELFF. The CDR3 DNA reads TGTGCCAGCTCCCAGACAGGGGTGTCTTCATCTACCGGGGAGCTGTTTTTT.

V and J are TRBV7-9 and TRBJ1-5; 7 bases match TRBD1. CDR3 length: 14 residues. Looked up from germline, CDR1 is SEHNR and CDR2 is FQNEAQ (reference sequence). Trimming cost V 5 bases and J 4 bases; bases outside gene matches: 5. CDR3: CASSPGQPNQPQHF. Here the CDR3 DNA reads TGTGCCAGCAGCCCGGGACAGCCGAATCAGCCCCAGCATTTT.

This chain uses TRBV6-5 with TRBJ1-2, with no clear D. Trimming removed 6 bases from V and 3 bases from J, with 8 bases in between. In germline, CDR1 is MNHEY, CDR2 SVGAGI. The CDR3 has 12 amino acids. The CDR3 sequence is CASSPPHYGYTF. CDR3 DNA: TGTGCCAGCAGCCCCCCGCACTATGGCTACACCTTC.

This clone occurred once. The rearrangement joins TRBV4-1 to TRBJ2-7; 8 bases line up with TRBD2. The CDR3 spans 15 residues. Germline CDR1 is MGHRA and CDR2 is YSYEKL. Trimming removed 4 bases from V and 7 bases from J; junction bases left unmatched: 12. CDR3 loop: CASSLRSGSGTEQYF. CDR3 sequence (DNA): TGCGCCAGCAGCCTGAGGAGCGGGAGCGGCACGGAGCAGTACTTC.

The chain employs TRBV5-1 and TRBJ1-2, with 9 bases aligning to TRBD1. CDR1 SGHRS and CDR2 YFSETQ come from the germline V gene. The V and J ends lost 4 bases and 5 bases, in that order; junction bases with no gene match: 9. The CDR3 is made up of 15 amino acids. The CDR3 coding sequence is TGCGCCAGCAGCCTATTGGCGGACAGGGGATATGGCTACACCTTC. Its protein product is CASSLLADRGYGYTF.

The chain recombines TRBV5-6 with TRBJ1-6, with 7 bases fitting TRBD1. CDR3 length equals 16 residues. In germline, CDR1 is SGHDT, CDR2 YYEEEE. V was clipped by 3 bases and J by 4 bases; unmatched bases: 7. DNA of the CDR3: TGTGCCAGCAGCTCGACAGGGTTCAAGTATAATTCACCCCTCCACTTT. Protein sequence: CASSSTGFKYNSPLHF.

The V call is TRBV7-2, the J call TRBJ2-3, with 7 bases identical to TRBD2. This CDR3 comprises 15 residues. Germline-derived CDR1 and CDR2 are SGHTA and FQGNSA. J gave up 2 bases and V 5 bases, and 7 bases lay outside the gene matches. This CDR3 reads CASSVTGGDTDTQYF. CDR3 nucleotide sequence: TGTGCCAGCAGCGTGACGGGGGGAGACACAGATACGCAGTATTTT.

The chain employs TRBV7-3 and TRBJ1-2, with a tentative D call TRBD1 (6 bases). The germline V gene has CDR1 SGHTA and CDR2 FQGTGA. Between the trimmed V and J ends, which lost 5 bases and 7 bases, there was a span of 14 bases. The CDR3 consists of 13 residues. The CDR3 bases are TGTGCCAGCAGCCGAATACAGGGTGGTGGCTACACCTTC. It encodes CASSRIQGGGYTF.

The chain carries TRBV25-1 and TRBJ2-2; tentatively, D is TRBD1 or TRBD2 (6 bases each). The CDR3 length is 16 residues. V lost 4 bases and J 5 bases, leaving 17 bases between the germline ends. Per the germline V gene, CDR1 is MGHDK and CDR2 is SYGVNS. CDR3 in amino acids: CASSVGGQYGTGELFF. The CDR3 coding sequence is TGTGCCAGCAGTGTAGGGGGGCAATACGGGACCGGGGAGCTGTTTTTT.